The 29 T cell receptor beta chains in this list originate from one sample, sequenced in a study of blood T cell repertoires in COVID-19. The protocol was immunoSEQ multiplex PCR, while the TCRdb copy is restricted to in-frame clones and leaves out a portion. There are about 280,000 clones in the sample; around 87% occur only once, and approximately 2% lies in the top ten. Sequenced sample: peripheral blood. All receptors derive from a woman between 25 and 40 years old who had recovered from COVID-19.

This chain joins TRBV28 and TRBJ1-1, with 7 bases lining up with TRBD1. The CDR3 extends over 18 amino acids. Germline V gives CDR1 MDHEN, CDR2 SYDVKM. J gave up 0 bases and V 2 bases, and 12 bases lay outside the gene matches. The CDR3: CASSLISRTGNMNTEAFF. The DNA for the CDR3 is TGTGCCAGCAGTTTAATCTCCCGGACAGGAAACATGAACACTGAAGCTTTCTTT.

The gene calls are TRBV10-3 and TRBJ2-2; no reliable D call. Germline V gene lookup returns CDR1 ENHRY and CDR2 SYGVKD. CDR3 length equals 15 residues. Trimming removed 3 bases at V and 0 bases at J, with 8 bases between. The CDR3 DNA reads TGTGCCATCAGTGATCAGGCAACGAACACCGGGGAGCTGTTTTTT. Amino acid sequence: CAISDQATNTGELFF.

The CDR3, as DNA: TGTGCCAGCAGCTTAGGGGTGGCCGGGTCCGAAGCTTTCTTT. Protein product: CASSLGVAGSEAFF. This sequence joins TRBV11-2 and TRBJ1-1; D is unclear. The CDR3 length is 14 residues. The germline V gene encodes CDR1 SGHAT and CDR2 FQNNGV. The V end lost 1 base, the J end lost 8 bases, and 14 bases lay between the germline ends.

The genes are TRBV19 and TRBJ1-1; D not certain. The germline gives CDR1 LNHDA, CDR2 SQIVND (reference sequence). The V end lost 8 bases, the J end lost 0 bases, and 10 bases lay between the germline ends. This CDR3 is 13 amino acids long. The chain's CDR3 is CASAEYMNTEAFF. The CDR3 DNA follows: TGTGCCAGTGCTGAGTATATGAACACTGAAGCTTTCTTT.

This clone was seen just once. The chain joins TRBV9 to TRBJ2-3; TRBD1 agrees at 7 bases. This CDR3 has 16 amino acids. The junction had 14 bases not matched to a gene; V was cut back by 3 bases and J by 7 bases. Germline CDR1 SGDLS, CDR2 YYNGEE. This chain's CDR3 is CASSAKGTVGANTQYF. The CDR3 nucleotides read TGTGCCAGCAGCGCCAAAGGGACAGTCGGCGCAAATACGCAGTATTTT.

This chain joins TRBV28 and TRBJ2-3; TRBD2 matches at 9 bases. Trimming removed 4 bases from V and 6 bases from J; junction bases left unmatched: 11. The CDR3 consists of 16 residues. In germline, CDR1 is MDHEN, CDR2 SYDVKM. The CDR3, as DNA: TGTGCCAGCAGTTCCCCCCGCGGACTAGCGAGGGATACGCAGTATTTT. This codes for CASSSPRGLARDTQYF.

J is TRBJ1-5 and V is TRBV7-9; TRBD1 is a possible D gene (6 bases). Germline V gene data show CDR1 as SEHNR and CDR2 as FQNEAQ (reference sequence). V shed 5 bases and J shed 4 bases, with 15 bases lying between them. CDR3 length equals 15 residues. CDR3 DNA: TGTGCCAGCAGCCCAGGGGAGGGGCCTAATCAGCCCCAGCATTTT. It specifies CASSPGEGPNQPQHF.

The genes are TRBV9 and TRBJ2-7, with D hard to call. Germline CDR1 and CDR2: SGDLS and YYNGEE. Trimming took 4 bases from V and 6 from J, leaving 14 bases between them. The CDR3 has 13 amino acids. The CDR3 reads CASSPRPYIEQYF. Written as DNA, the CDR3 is TGTGCCAGCAGCCCCCGTCCTTATATCGAGCAGTACTTC.

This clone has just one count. DNA for the CDR3: TGTGCCAGCAGCTTAGTTGCCGGGACAGGGAATGAGCAGTTCTTC. Translated, it gives CASSLVAGTGNEQFF. This chain connects TRBV11-3 to TRBJ2-1, with 9 bases lining up with TRBD1. The CDR3 consists of 15 residues. Germline V gene sequence: CDR1 SGHNT, CDR2 YENEEA. V shed 1 base and J 7 bases; nucleotides not matched to a gene: 5.

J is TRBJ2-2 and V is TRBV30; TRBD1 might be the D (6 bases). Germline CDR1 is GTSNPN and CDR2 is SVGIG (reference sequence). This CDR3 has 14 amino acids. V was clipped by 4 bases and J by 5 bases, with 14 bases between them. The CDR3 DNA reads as TGTGCCTGGAACCTCCGGACAGATACCGGGGAGCTGTTTTTT. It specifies CAWNLRTDTGELFF.

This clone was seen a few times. The DNA of the CDR3 is TGTGCCAGCAGCCTAGGGGAGTCACCCCTCCACTTT. Translating gives CASSLGESPLHF. J is TRBJ1-6 and V is TRBV7-9; the D gene is possibly TRBD1 (5 bases). CDR3 length equals 12 residues. V was pared by 5 bases and J by 10 bases, with 9 bases between. CDR1 is SEHNR, CDR2 FQNEAQ, per germline (reference sequence). Full variable domain (outside the CDR3, taken from reference TRBV7-9 and TRBJ1-6): DTGVSQNPRHKITKRGQNVTFRCDPISEHNRLYWYRQTLGQGPEFLTYFQNEAQLEKSRLLSDRFSAERPKGSFSTLEIQRTEQGDSAMYLCASSLGESPLHFGNGTRLTVT.

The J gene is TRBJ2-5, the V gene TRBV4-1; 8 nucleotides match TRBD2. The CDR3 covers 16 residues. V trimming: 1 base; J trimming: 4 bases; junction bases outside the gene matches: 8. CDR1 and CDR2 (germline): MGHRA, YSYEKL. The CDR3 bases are TGCGCCAGCAGCCAAGGAGGGACTAGGGTTTTAGAGACCCAGTACTTC. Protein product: CASSQGGTRVLETQYF.

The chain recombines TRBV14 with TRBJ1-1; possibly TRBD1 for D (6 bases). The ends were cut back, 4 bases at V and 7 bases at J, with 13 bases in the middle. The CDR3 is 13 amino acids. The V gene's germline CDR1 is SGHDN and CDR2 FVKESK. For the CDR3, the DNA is TGTGCCAGCAGCCTCCAGGGGCAGGGTGAAGCTTTCTTT. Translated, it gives CASSLQGQGEAFF.

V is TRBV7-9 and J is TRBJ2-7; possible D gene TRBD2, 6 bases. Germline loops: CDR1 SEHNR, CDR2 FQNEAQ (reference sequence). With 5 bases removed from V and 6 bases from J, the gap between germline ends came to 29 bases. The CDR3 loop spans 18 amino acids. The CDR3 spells CASSPSTQRTGTGLEQYF. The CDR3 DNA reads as TGTGCCAGCAGCCCTTCGACCCAAAGAACCGGGACGGGACTCGAGCAGTACTTC.

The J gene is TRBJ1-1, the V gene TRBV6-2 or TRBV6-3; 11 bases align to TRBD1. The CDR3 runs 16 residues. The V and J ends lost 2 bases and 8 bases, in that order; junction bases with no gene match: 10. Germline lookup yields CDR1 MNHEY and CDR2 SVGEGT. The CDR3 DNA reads TGTGCCAGCAGTTACGGTTCCGGACAGGGGGCGTCGGAAGCTTTCTTT. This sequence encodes CASSYGSGQGASEAFF.

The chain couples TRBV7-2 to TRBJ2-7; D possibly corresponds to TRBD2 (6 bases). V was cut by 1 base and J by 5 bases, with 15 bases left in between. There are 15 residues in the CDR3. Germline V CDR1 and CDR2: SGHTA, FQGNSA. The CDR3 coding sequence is TGTGCCAGCAGCTTAGAGGTGGGAGCGGGCCACGAGCAGTACTTC. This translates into CASSLEVGAGHEQYF.

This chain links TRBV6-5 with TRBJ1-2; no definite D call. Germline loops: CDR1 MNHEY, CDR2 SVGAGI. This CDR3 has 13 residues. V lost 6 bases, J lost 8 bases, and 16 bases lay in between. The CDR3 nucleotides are TGTGCCAGCAGGAGAAGCGCAGTCGGGGGCTACACCTTC. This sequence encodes CASRRSAVGGYTF.

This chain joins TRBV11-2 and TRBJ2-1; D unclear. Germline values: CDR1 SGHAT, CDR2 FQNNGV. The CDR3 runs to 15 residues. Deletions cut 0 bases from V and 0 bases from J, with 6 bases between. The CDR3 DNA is TGTGCCAGCAGCTTAGACCCCCTCTCCTACAATGAGCAGTTCTTC. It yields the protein CASSLDPLSYNEQFF. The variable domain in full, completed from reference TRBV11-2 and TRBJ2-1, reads EAGVAQSPRYKIIEKRQSVAFWCNPISGHATLYWYQQILGQGPKLLIQFQNNGVVDDSQLPKDRFSAERLKGVDSTLKIQPAKLEDSAVYLCASSLDPLSYNEQFFGPGTRLTVL.

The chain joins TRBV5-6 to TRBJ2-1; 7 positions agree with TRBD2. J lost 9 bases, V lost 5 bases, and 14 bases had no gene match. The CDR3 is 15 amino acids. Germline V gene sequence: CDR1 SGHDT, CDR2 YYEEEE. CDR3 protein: CASSSPLARSIEQFF. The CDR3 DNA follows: TGTGCCAGCAGTTCACCACTAGCGAGATCAATTGAGCAGTTCTTC.

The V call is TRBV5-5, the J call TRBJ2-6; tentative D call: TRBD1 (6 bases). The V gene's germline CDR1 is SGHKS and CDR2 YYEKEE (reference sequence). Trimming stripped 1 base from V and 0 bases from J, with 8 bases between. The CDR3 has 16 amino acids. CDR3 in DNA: TGTGCCAGCAGCTTGCAAGGGGGCTCTGGGGCCAACGTCCTGACTTTC. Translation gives CASSLQGGSGANVLTF.

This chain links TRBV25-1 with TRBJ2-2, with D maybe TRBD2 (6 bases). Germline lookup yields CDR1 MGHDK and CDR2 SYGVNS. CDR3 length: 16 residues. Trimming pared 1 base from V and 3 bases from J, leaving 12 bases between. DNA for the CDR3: TGTGCCAGCAGTGAATGGAGGGTGTGGGACACCGGGGAGCTGTTTTTT. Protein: CASSEWRVWDTGELFF.

For the CDR3, the DNA is TGTGCCAGTAGTGGCGGCTTCTATGGCTACACCTTC. Its protein product is CASSGGFYGYTF. This chain links TRBV19 with TRBJ1-2; D call uncertain. The germline gives CDR1 LNHDA, CDR2 SQIVND (reference sequence). V was clipped by 5 bases and J by 4 bases, with 8 bases between them. The CDR3 has 12 residues.

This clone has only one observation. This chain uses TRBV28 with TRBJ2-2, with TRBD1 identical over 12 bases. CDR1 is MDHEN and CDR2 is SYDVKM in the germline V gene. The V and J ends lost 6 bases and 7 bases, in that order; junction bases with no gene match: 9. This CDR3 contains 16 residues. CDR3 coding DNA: TGTGCCAGCAGGGGGGCGGGACAGGGGGCCGGCGGGGAGCTGTTTTTT. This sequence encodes CASRGAGQGAGGELFF.

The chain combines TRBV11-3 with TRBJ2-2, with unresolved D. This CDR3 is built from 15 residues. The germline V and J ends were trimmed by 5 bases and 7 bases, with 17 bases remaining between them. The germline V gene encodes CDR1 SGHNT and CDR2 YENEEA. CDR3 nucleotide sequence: TGTGCCAGCAGCCCTCGAGTAGGTCGGAGCGGGGAGCTGTTTTTT. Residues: CASSPRVGRSGELFF.

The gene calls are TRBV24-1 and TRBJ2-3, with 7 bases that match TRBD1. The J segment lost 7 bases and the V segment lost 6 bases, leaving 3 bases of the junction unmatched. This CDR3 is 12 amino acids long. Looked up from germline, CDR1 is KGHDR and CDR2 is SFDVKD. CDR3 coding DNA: TGTGCCACCAGTCAACAGGGGAATACGCAGTATTTT. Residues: CATSQQGNTQYF.

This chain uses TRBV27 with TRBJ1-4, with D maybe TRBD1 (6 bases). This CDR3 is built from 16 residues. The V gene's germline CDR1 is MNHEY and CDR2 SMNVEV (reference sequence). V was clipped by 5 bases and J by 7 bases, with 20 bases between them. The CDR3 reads CASSPLETGRGEKLFF. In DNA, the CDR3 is TGTGCCAGCAGTCCACTAGAAACAGGGCGAGGTGAAAAACTGTTTTTT.

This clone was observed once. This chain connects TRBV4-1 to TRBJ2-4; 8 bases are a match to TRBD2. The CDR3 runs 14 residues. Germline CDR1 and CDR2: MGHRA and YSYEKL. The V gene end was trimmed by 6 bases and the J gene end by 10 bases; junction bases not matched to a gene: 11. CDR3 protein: CASSNAGGRRIQYF. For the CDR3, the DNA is TGCGCCAGCAGTAATGCGGGGGGTAGGCGGATTCAGTACTTC.

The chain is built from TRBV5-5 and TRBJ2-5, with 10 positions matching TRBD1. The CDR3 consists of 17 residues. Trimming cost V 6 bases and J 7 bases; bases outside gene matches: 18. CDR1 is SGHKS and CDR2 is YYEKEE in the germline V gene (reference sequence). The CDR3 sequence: CASIPRPPGQGMGTQYF. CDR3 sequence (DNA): TGTGCCAGCATCCCTCGCCCTCCGGGACAGGGGATGGGGACCCAGTACTTC. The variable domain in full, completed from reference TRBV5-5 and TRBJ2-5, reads DAGVTQSPTHLIKTRGQQVTLRCSPISGHKSVSWYQQVLGQGPQFIFQYYEKEERGRGNFPDRFSARQFPNYSSELNVNALLLGDSALYLCASIPRPPGQGMGTQYFGPGTRLLVL.

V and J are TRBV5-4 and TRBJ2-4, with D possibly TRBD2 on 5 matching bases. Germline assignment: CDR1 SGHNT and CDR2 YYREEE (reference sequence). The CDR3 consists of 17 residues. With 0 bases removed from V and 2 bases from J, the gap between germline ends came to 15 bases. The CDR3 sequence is CASSLAAAPGSKNIQYF. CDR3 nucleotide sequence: TGTGCCAGCAGCTTGGCCGCCGCCCCGGGGTCCAAAAACATTCAGTACTTC.